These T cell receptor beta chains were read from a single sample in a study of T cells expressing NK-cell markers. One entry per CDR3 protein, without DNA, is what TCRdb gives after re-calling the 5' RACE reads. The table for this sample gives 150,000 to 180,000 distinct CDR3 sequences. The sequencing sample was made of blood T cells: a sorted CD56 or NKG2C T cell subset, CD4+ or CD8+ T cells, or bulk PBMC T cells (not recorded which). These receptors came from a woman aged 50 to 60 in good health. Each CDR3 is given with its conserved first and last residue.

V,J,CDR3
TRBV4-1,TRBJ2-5,CASSPPPGTARNYQETQYF
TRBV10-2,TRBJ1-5,CARRTTWQPQHF
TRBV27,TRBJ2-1,CASSLLAGFYNEQFF
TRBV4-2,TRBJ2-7,CASSQESGPSSSYEQYF
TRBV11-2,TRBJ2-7,CASSRPWDRENPYEQYF
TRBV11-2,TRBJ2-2,CASSLDLRGESTGELFF
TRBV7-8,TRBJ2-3,CASSGGTSSGDTQYF
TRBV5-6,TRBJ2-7,CASSVSGTASYEQYF
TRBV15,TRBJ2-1,CATSSVYNEQFF
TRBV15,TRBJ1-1,CATSRSTGQGTEAFF
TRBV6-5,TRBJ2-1,CASSQGPNEQFF
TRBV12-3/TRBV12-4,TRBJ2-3,CASSTRTFSSTDTQYF
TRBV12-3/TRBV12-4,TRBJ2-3,CASSSSNTQYF
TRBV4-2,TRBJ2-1,CASSPILGLNSGEQFF
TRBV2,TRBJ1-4,CASSVMLEGEKLFF
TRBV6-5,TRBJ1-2,CASRPLWVTGYTF
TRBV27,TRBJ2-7,CASRIRPSGRDNYEQYF
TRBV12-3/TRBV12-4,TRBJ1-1,CASSFGVADGYTEAFF
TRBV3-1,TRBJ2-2,CASSQELPGAGTGELFF
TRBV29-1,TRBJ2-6,CSVLTGSGANVLTF
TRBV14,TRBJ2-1,CASSQAESSYNEQFF
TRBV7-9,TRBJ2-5,CASSPAGQYQETQYF
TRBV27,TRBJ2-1,CASSSEVGGGYEQFF
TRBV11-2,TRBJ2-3,CASSSPVRGDTQYF
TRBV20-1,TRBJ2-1,CSAALGLAGGNEQFF
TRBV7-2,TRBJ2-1,CASSLLAGGRSYNEQFF
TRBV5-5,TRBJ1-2,CASSLVTAPYYGYTF
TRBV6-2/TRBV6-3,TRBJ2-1,CASSYSSSGSAYEQFF
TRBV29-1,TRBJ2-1,CSSSEGLVDEQFF
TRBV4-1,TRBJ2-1,CASSQDQGRGGNNEQFF
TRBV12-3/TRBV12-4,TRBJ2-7,CASSFGHTYEQYF
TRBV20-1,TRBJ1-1,CSARDWTGDAIYEAFF
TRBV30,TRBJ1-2,CAWSDPGTEANGYTF
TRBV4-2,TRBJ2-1,CASSQGYRRESLNEQFF
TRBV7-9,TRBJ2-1,CASSLEGLGEQFF
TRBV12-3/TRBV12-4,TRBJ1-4,CASSYPGQGNEKLFF
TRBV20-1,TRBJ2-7,CSARSQTIPLGEQYF
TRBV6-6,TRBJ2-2,CASVPGLDTGELFF
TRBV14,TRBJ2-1,CASSQMGNEQFF
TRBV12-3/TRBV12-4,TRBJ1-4,CASTAARGGMEKLFF
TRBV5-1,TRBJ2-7,CASSPNSPGGRIHEQYF
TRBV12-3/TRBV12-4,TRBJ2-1,CASSGLAGEQFF